Listed here is a single T cell receptor beta chain. The sample originates from a study of blood T cell repertoires in COVID-19. For the study at large: Sources were T cells, B-cell-depleted T cells, or PBMCs; the material itself was cDNA or gDNA.

Germline lookup yields CDR1 SGHRS and CDR2 YFSETQ. The CDR3 contains 15 residues. The V segment lost 4 bases and the J segment 8 bases; nucleotides outside the gene matches: 10. Produced via immunoSEQ multiplex PCR; TCRdb's table is partial and in-frame only. The sample shows about 250,000 clones, approximately 85% of them seen only once. Researchers sorted participants into cohorts using their self-reported clinical history. Two negative PCRs, clearance, or symptom resolution had been documented for recovered Cohort 3 donors. The sequence derives from a woman aged 30 to 39 who had recovered from COVID-19. V gene TRBV5-1 combines with J gene TRBJ2-1; TRBD1 matches 9 bases. The specimen was PBMCs or T cells enriched from blood (not recorded which). Here the CDR3 reads CASSPDRGLFDEQFF. As DNA, the CDR3 is TGCGCCAGCAGCCCCGACAGGGGGTTATTCGATGAGCAGTTCTTC.